The source of this T cell receptor beta chain is a study of multiple sclerosis patients with progressive multifocal leukoencephalopathy. Study results and limitations: The findings' link to JC virus versus immunocompromise remained uncertain. Most PML patients had lower entropy, suggesting less diverse TRB repertoires.

The CDR3 extends over 14 amino acids. Trimming left V 0 bases short and J 5 bases short, with 11 bases between. CDR1 is SGHRS, CDR2 YFSETQ, per germline. As regards this clone: Its antigen remains unidentified.

TCRdb keeps only in-frame clones here, not all; method: immunoSEQ multiplex PCR. In the table there are around 30,000 clones, 70% to 90% of which are singletons. The sample's time point: before natalizumab initiation. The chain is built from TRBV5-1 and TRBJ1-2; D is undetermined. The source is a human donor with multiple sclerosis. The sequencing input was PBMCs. The CDR3 DNA sequence: TGCGCCAGCAGCTTGGCCGGGGTTGGGTATGGCTACACCTTC. Its protein is CASSLAGVGYGYTF.